This TCR beta chain was observed in a study of blood T cell repertoires in COVID-19. Study context: COVID-19 samples collected from the United States, Italy and Spain covered acute and convalescent phases.

Authors' analysis steps: Amplification of reference gene primers provided the estimated nucleated cell counts. Measured with immunoSEQ multiplex PCR; TCRdb has only the in-frame clones, and not every one. The V and J calls and clone size are taken from that table; D and trimming were inferred from the DNA. The table records under 150,000 clones, around 76% of them present only once. Material for sequencing was peripheral blood. This receptor was taken from an elderly man with acute or convalescent COVID-19.

The CDR3 spells CAISRDRAGETQYF. In nucleotides, the CDR3 is TGTGCCATCAGCCGTGACAGGGCCGGGGAGACCCAGTACTTC. The gene calls are TRBV10-3 and TRBJ2-5; TRBD1 matches 7 bases. Germline-derived CDR1 and CDR2 are ENHRY and SYGVKD. The CDR3 is 14 residues long. With V trimmed by 6 bases and J by 5 bases, 9 bases remained unmatched.